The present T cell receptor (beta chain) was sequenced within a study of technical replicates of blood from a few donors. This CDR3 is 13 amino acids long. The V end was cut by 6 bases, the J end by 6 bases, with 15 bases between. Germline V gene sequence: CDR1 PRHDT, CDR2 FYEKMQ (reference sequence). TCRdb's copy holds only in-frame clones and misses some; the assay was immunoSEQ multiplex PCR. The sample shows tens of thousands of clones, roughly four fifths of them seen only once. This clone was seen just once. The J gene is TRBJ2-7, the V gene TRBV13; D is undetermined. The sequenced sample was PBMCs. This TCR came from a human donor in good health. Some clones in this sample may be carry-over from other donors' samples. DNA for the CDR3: TGTGCCAGCAGTCAAAAACAGCTCCTCGAGCAGTACTTC. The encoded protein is CASSQKQLLEQYF.